Each of the 21 T cell receptor beta chains below was sequenced from the same sample in a study of human T cells and chemical hapten exposure. Each CDR3 protein is one row after TCRdb ran MiXCR on the RACE reads. The sample holds 350,000 to 400,000 distinct CDR3 sequences, roughly 5.3% seen once. Specified time point: pre-sensitization, week 0. Treatment in this sample: therapeutic diphenylcyclopropenone sensitization with weekly scalp DPC. The sample was whole blood, taken in connection with sensitization to the hapten diphenylcyclopropenone (DPC). Receptors were obtained from a woman aged 45 to 65 with alopecia areata. Some clones in this sample may be carry-over from other donors' samples.

Many counts were recorded for this clonotype. The chain couples TRBV5-1 to TRBJ1-1; the D is unclear. Germline CDR1 is SGHRS and CDR2 is YFSETQ. The CDR3 runs 15 residues. V lost 0 bases and J 6 bases, leaving 15 bases between the germline ends. CDR3 in DNA: TGCGCCAGCAGCTTGGTTGTGGGTTTAAAGGCTGAAGCTTTCTTT. Protein sequence: CASSLVVGLKAEAFF.

This clonotype was detected many times. The chain carries TRBV20-1 and TRBJ2-3, with D perhaps TRBD2 (6 bases). The CDR3 extends over 15 amino acids. Germline-derived CDR1 and CDR2 are DFQATT and SNEGSKA (reference sequence). The germline V and J ends were trimmed by 5 bases and 6 bases, with 21 bases remaining between them. In nucleotides, the CDR3 is TGCAGTGCTCCTTCCCAGGGTGGGAGGTACGATACGCAGTATTTT. Translation: CSAPSQGGRYDTQYF.

This rearrangement joins TRBV7-8 to TRBJ1-6, with TRBD1 as a possible D gene (6 bases). The CDR3 spans 17 residues. V was pared by 0 bases and J by 3 bases, with 12 bases between. Germline V gene data show CDR1 as SGHVS and CDR2 as FQNEAQ. Here the CDR3 reads CASSLARQEFYNSPLHF. CDR3 DNA: TGTGCCAGCAGCTTAGCGAGACAGGAGTTCTATAATTCACCCCTCCACTTT.

Ten or more counts support this clonotype. The CDR3 coding sequence is TGTGCCAGCAATGATTTCCTGGGACTAGAAGAGGACCAGTTCTTC. Amino acids: CASNDFLGLEEDQFF. V is TRBV6-2 or TRBV6-3 and J is TRBJ2-1, with 8 positions matching TRBD2. Germline V lookup: CDR1 MNHEY, CDR2 SVGEGT. The V gene end was trimmed by 7 bases and the J gene end by 13 bases; junction bases not matched to a gene: 18. CDR3 size: 15 residues.

At least ten counts were recorded for this clonotype. This chain joins TRBV29-1 and TRBJ2-7, with 10 bases aligning to TRBD1. With V trimmed by 3 bases and J by 10 bases, 9 bases remained unmatched. Germline CDR1 and CDR2: SQVTM and ANQGSEA. The CDR3 consists of 13 residues. CDR3 sequence: CSVEGQGPLDQYF. The CDR3 DNA is TGCAGCGTTGAGGGACAGGGGCCCCTGGACCAGTACTTC.

The J gene is TRBJ2-3, the V gene TRBV5-1, with a weak D call TRBD1 (6 bases). The V end was cut by 3 bases, the J end by 2 bases, with 16 bases between. CDR3 size: 16 residues. Germline V gene sequence: CDR1 SGHRS, CDR2 YFSETQ. The CDR3 DNA reads TGCGCCAGCAGCTCGCAGGGGACGCCTTTCACAGATACGCAGTATTTT. This codes for CASSSQGTPFTDTQYF.

This rearrangement joins TRBV12-3 or TRBV12-4 to TRBJ1-2; 7 bases align to TRBD1. The CDR3 totals 16 residues. Losses at the gene ends were 4 bases for V and 1 base for J; bases not matched to a gene: 9. The CDR3 is CASSSPRQGYNYGYTF. The CDR3 nucleotides are TGTGCCAGCAGTTCCCCCCGACAGGGTTATAACTATGGCTACACCTTC.

In this sample, this clonotype turned up a few times. CDR3 sequence reads: CASSSGLAGATYEQYF. CDR3 DNA sequence: TGTGCCAGCAGCTCCGGACTAGCGGGGGCCACCTACGAGCAGTACTTC. This sequence joins TRBV7-9 and TRBJ2-7; TRBD2 aligns across 13 bases. V dropped 4 bases and J dropped 2; count of bases not matched to a gene: 5. This CDR3 is 16 amino acids long. CDR1 and CDR2 from the germline V gene are SEHNR and FQNEAQ (reference sequence).

The chain uses TRBV6-5 and TRBJ1-5, with TRBD1 matching 9 bases. The germline CDR1 and CDR2 sequences are MNHEY and SVGAGI. The junction had 11 bases not matched to a gene; V was cut back by 8 bases and J by 15 bases. The CDR3 is 12 amino acids. CDR3 nucleotides: TGTGCCAGCTACACGCCCGGGACAGGGTTGCATTTT. Its translation: CASYTPGTGLHF.

V and J are TRBV28 and TRBJ2-3; D is possibly TRBD1 or TRBD2 (5 bases each). V was cut by 6 bases and J by 2 bases, with 9 bases left in between. This CDR3 region has 13 residues. CDR1 and CDR2 (germline): MDHEN, SYDVKM. CDR3 coding DNA: TGTGCCAGCAGAAGGGACCTCACAGATACGCAGTATTTT. Translating it yields CASRRDLTDTQYF.

This clonotype showed up many times. This chain connects TRBV29-1 to TRBJ2-7, with D possibly called TRBD1 or TRBD2 (5 bases each). Germline V gene data show CDR1 as SQVTM and CDR2 as ANQGSEA. CDR3 length equals 14 residues. V was cut by 5 bases and J by 4 bases, with 18 bases left in between. CDR3 sequence reads: CSVPGTLGPYEQYF. CDR3 DNA: TGCAGCGTTCCCGGGACGTTGGGTCCTTACGAGCAGTACTTC.

The genes are TRBV6-5 and TRBJ2-2; TRBD2 aligns across 10 bases. J gave up 5 bases and V 7 bases, and 10 bases lay outside the gene matches. In germline, CDR1 is MNHEY, CDR2 SVGAGI. This CDR3 is built from 16 residues. The CDR3: CASTKGSAGGTGELFF. The CDR3 DNA sequence: TGTGCCAGCACCAAAGGGTCAGCGGGGGGGACCGGGGAGCTGTTTTTT.

This clonotype turned up a few times. The genes are TRBV6-1 and TRBJ2-4; D is uncertain. The CDR3 covers 13 residues. With 11 bases removed from V and 0 bases from J, the gap between germline ends came to 11 bases. CDR1 is MNHNS, CDR2 SASEGT, per germline. The CDR3 here is CALVPIAKNIQYF. For the CDR3, the DNA is TGTGCCCTCGTCCCCATAGCCAAAAACATTCAGTACTTC.

This clonotype was counted many times. This chain uses TRBV30 with TRBJ2-1; no clear D gene. Trimming stripped 3 bases from V and 0 bases from J, with 6 bases between. Germline CDR1 is GTSNPN and CDR2 is SVGIG (reference sequence). The CDR3 totals 13 residues. The CDR3 here is CAWRGSSYNEQFF. The CDR3 bases are TGTGCCTGGAGGGGAAGCTCCTACAATGAGCAGTTCTTC. Together with reference TRBV30 and TRBJ2-1, the CDR3 gives the full variable domain: SQTIHQWPATLVQPVGSPLSLECTVEGTSNPNLYWYRQAAGRGLQLLFYSVGIGQISSEVPQNLSASRPQDRQFILSSKKLLLSDSGFYLCAWRGSSYNEQFFGPGTRLTVL.

The sample holds many counts of this clonotype. The rearrangement uses TRBV12-3 or TRBV12-4 and TRBJ2-4; 7 bases fit TRBD2. Trimming took 5 bases from V and 0 from J; bases not matched to a gene: 4. This CDR3 comprises 15 residues. The CDR3 loop is CASSTSGIAKNIQYF. CDR3 nucleotide sequence: TGTGCCAGCAGTACAAGCGGGATAGCCAAAAACATTCAGTACTTC.

In its sample, this clonotype was seen a few times. V gene TRBV18 combines with J gene TRBJ2-3; perhaps TRBD2 as D (5 bases). The CDR3 runs to 13 residues. The ends were cut back, 3 bases at V and 8 bases at J, with 12 bases in the middle. Germline V lookup: CDR1 KGHSH, CDR2 LQKENI. The CDR3 region is CASSPRDRVTQYF. DNA of the CDR3: TGTGCCAGCTCACCCCGGGATCGAGTTACGCAGTATTTT.

CDR3 amino acids: CASSQVRASSYNSPLHF. CDR3 nucleotide sequence: TGCGCCAGCAGCCAAGTGCGGGCAAGCTCCTATAATTCACCCCTCCACTTT. The V and J genes are TRBV4-1 and TRBJ1-6, with D hard to call. Trimming left V 1 base short and J 0 bases short, with 10 bases between. The CDR3 consists of 17 residues. Germline-derived CDR1 and CDR2 are MGHRA and YSYEKL.

There are many counts of this clonotype. V usage is TRBV3-1 and J usage is TRBJ1-1; unclear D gene. This CDR3 region has 14 residues. Trimming removed 4 bases at V and 0 bases at J, with 9 bases between. Germline CDR1 is LGHDT and CDR2 is YNNKEL (reference sequence). The CDR3 DNA is TGTGCCAGCAGCCGCCTTCCGTTGAACACTGAAGCTTTCTTT. It codes for CASSRLPLNTEAFF.

This clonotype was counted many times. The chain combines TRBV12-3 or TRBV12-4 with TRBJ1-1, with 8 bases aligning to TRBD1. Trimming at V came to 5 bases and at J to 0 bases, leaving 8 bases not matched to a gene. This CDR3 is built from 16 residues. In DNA, the CDR3 is TGTGCCAGCAGTCCCGGGACAGGTCTCATGAACACTGAAGCTTTCTTT. Amino acid sequence: CASSPGTGLMNTEAFF.

The chain is built from TRBV6-6 and TRBJ2-3, with a weak D call TRBD2 (6 bases). The CDR3 extends over 17 amino acids. CDR1 and CDR2 (germline): MNHNY, SVGAGI (reference sequence). With 2 bases removed from V and 2 bases from J, the gap between germline ends came to 17 bases. The CDR3 DNA follows: TGTGCCAGCAGTTACCCCGGGACTTCGCCGTTCACAGATACGCAGTATTTT. Residues: CASSYPGTSPFTDTQYF.

A few counts support this clonotype. This rearrangement joins TRBV5-1 to TRBJ1-2, with D unclear. The CDR3 has 13 residues. CDR1 is SGHRS, CDR2 YFSETQ, per germline. Trimming took 0 bases from V and 8 from J, leaving 11 bases between them. The CDR3 DNA reads as TGCGCCAGCAGCTTGGCGGGGAGGAGCGGCTACACCTTC. It is translated as CASSLAGRSGYTF.